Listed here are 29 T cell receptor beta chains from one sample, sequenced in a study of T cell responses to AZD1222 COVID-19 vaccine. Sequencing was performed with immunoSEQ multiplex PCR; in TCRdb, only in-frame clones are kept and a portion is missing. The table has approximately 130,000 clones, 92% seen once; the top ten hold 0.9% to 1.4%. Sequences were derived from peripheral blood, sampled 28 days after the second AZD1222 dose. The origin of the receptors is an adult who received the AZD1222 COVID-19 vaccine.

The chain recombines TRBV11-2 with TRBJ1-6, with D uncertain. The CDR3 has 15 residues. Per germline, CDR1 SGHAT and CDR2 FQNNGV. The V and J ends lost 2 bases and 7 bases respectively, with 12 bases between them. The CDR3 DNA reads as TGTGCCAGCAGCTTATTCGGCCAGAAAAATTCACCCCTCCACTTT. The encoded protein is CASSLFGQKNSPLHF.

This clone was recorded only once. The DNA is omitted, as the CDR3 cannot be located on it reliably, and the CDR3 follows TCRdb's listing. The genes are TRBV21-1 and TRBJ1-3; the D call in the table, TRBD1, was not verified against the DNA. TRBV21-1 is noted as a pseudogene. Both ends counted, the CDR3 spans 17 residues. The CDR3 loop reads CASSKAPRVGTGNTIYF.

This CDR3 is CAISEGTASGNTIYF. In DNA, the CDR3 is TGTGCCATCAGTGAGGGGACAGCCTCTGGAAACACCATATATTTT. The rearrangement uses TRBV10-3 and TRBJ1-3; 7 nucleotides agree with TRBD1. The V gene end was trimmed by 2 bases and the J gene end by 0 bases; junction bases not matched to a gene: 1. CDR1 is ENHRY and CDR2 is SYGVKD in the germline V gene. This CDR3 has 15 residues.

This CDR3 is CASSLVAGNNEQFF. The CDR3 nucleotides are TGTGCCAGCAGCCTTGTAGCGGGGAACAATGAGCAGTTCTTC. V gene TRBV11-3 combines with J gene TRBJ2-1; 8 nucleotides agree with TRBD2. Germline CDR1 and CDR2: SGHNT and YENEEA. V was pared by 5 bases and J by 5 bases, with 5 bases of the junction left unmatched. The CDR3 is 14 residues long.

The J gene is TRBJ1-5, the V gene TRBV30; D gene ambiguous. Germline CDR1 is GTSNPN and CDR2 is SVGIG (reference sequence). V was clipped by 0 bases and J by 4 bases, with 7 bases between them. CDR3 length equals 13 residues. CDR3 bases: TGTGCCTGGAGTGTACTAAGTAATCAGCCCCAGCATTTT. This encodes CAWSVLSNQPQHF.

This CDR3 is CASSLNRSYEQYF. As DNA, the CDR3 is TGCGCCAGCAGTCTGAACAGGTCCTACGAGCAGTACTTC. The V gene is TRBV23-1, the J gene TRBJ2-7; the D gene is possibly TRBD1 (5 bases). TRBV23-1 is annotated as an ORF whose role is uncertain. V lost 4 bases, J lost 1 base, and 8 bases lay in between. The CDR3 sequence is 13 residues long.

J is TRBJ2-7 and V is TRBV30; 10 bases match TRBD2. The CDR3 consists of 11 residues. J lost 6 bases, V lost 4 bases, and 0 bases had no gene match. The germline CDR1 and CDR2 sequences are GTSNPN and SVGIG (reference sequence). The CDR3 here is CAWTSGGEQYF. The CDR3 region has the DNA TGTGCCTGGACTAGCGGGGGCGAGCAGTACTTC. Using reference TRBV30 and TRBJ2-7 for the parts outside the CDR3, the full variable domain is SQTIHQWPATLVQPVGSPLSLECTVEGTSNPNLYWYRQAAGRGLQLLFYSVGIGQISSEVPQNLSASRPQDRQFILSSKKLLLSDSGFYLCAWTSGGEQYFGPGTRLTVT.

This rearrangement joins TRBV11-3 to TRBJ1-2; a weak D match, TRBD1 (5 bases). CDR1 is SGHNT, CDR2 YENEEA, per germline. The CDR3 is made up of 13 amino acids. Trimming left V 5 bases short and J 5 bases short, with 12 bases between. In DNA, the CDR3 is TGTGCCAGCAGCGAATCGACAGTATATGGCTACACCTTC. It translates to CASSESTVYGYTF.

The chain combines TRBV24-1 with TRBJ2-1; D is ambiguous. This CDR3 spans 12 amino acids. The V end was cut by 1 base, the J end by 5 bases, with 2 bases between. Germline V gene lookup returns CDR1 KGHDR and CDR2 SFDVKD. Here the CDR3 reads CATSDFNNEQFF. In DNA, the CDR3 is TGTGCCACCAGTGATTTCAACAATGAGCAGTTCTTC.

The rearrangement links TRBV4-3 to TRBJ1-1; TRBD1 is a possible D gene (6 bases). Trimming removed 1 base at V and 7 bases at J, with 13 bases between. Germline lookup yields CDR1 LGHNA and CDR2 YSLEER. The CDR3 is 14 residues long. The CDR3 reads CASSQVSGEGEAFF. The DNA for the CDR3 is TGCGCCAGCAGCCAAGTGTCAGGGGAGGGTGAAGCTTTCTTT.

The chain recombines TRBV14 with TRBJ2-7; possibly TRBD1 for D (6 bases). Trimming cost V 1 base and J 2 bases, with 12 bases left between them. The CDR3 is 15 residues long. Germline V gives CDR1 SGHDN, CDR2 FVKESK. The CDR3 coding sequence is TGTGCCAGCAGCCAAGTAGGGGGAAGAACCTACGAGCAGTACTTC. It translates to CASSQVGGRTYEQYF.

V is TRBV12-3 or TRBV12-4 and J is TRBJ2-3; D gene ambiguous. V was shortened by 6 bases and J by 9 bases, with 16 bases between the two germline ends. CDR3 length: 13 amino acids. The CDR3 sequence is CASSSPPRKTQYF. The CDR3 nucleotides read TGTGCCAGCAGCTCCCCCCCGCGGAAGACGCAGTATTTT.

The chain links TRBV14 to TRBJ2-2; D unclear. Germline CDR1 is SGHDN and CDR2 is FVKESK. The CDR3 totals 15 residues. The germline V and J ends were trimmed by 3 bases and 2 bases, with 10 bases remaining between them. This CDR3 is CASSHRSRNTGELFF. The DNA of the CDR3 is TGTGCCAGCAGCCATAGGAGCAGAAACACCGGGGAGCTGTTTTTT.

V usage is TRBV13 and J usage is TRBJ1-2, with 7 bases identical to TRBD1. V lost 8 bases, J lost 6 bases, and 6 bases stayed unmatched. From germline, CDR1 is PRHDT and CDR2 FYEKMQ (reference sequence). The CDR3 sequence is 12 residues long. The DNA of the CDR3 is TGTGCCAGCCGCCAGGGGGTCGATGGCTACACCTTC. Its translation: CASRQGVDGYTF.

Here the CDR3 reads CSVVRLAGGPEYNEQFF. CDR3 sequence (DNA): TGCAGCGTTGTCAGACTAGCGGGAGGGCCAGAGTACAATGAGCAGTTCTTC. The gene calls are TRBV29-1 and TRBJ2-1; 14 bases are shared with TRBD2. This CDR3 has 17 amino acids. Trimming took 4 bases from V and 4 from J; bases not matched to a gene: 9. Germline V gene sequence: CDR1 SQVTM, CDR2 ANQGSEA.

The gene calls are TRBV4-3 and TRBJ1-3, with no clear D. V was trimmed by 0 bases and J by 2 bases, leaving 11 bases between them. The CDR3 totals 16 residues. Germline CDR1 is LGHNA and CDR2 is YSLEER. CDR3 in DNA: TGCGCCAGCAGCCAAGACGGTGGGGTGACTGGAAACACCATATATTTT. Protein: CASSQDGGVTGNTIYF.

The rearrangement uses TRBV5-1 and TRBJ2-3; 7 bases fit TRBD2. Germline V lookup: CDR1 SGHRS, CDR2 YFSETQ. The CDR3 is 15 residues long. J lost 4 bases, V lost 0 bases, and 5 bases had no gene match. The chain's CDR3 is CASSLEGTMSDTQYF. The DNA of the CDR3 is TGCGCCAGCAGCTTGGAAGGGACTATGTCAGATACGCAGTATTTT.

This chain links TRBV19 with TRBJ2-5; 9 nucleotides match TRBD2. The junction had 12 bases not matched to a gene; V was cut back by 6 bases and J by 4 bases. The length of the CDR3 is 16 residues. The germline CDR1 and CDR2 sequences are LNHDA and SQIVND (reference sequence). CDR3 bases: TGTGCCAGTAGGGACGGTAGCGGGGGCTTAGGAGAGACCCAGTACTTC. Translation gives CASRDGSGGLGETQYF.

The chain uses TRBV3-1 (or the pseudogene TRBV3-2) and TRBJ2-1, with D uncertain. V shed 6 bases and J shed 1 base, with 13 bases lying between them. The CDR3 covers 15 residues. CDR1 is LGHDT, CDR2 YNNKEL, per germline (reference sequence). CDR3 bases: TGTGCCAGCAGTAAGACTCGGGCTTCCTACAATGAGCAGTTCTTC. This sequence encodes CASSKTRASYNEQFF.

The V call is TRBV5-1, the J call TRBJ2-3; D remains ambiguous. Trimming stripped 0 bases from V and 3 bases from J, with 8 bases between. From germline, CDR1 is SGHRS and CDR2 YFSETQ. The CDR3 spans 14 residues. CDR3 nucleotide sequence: TGCGCCAGCAGCTTGGATGTGCGGACAGATACGCAGTATTTT. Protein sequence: CASSLDVRTDTQYF.

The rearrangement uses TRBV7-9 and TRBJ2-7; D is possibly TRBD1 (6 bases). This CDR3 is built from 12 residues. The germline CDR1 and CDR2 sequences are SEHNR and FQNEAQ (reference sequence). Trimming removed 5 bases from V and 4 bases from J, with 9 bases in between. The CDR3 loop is CASSPTGYEQYF. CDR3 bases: TGTGCCAGCAGCCCGACAGGTTACGAGCAGTACTTC.

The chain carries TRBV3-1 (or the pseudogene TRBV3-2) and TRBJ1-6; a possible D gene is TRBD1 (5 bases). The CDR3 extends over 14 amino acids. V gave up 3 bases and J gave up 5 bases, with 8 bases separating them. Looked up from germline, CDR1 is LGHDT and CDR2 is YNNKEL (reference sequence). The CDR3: CASSQTADNSPLHF. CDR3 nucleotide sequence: TGTGCCAGCAGCCAGACAGCAGATAATTCACCCCTCCACTTT.

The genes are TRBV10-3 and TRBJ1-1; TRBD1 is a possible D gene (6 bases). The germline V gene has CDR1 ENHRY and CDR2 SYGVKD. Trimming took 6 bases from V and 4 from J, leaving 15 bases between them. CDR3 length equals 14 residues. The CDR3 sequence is CAIRAGEAGTEAFF. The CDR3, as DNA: TGTGCCATCAGAGCAGGGGAAGCGGGCACTGAAGCTTTCTTT.

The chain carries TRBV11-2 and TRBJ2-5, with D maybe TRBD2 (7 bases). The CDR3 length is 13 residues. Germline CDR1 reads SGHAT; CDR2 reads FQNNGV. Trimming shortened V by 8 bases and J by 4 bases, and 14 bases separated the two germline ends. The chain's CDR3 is CASGGRGLETQYF. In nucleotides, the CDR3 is TGTGCCAGCGGAGGGAGGGGGTTAGAGACCCAGTACTTC.

The CDR3: CASSLTVYNEQFF. The CDR3 DNA follows: TGTGCCAGCTCACTGACAGTTTACAATGAGCAGTTCTTC. V usage is TRBV18 and J usage is TRBJ2-1; possibly TRBD1 for D (5 bases). The germline gives CDR1 KGHSH, CDR2 LQKENI. The V end lost 4 bases, the J end lost 4 bases, and 8 bases lay between the germline ends. The CDR3 consists of 13 residues.

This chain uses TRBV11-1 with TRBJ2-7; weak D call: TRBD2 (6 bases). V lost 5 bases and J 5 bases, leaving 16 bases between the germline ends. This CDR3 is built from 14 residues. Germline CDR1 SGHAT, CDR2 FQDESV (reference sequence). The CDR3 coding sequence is TGTGCCAGCAGCCCCTCTAGCGTTGTGGACGAGCAGTACTTC. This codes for CASSPSSVVDEQYF.

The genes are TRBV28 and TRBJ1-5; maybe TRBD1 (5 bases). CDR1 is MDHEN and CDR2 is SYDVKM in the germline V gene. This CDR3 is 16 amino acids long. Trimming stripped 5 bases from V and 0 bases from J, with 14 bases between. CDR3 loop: CASSLPTAYSNQPQHF. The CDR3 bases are TGTGCCAGCAGTCTCCCGACAGCTTATAGCAATCAGCCCCAGCATTTT. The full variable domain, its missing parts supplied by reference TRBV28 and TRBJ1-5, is DVKVTQSSRYLVKRTGEKVFLECVQDMDHENMFWYRQDPGLGLRLIYFSYDVKMKEKGDIPEGYSVSREKKERFSLILESASTNQTSMYLCASSLPTAYSNQPQHFGDGTRLSIL.

The CDR3 nucleotides read TGTGCCAGTAGTATCAGTGTGACAAGGAACACCATATATTTT. Translating it yields CASSISVTRNTIYF. The chain carries TRBV19 and TRBJ1-3; D is unresolved. Germline V CDR1 and CDR2: LNHDA, SQIVND (reference sequence). The length of the CDR3 is 14 residues. The V end lost 3 bases, the J end lost 7 bases, and 13 bases lay between the germline ends.

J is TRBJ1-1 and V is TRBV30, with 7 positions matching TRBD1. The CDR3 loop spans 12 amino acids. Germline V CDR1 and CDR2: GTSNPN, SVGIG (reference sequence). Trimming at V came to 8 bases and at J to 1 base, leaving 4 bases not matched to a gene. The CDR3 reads CAHDRENTEAFF. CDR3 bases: TGTGCCCATGACAGGGAGAACACTGAAGCTTTCTTT.